This T cell receptor beta chain was obtained from a study of PD-L1 blockade in urothelial cancer. Whole-study context: Samples came from 3 weeks, at the second dose, and 6 weeks into treatment.

Germline lookup yields CDR1 MNHEY and CDR2 SMNVEV (reference sequence). The trim removed 4 bases at V and 5 bases at J, leaving 3 bases unmatched. The length of the CDR3 is 13 residues. Produced via immunoSEQ multiplex PCR; TCRdb's table is partial and in-frame only. The sample holds about 23,000 clones, under 95% seen once. The time point was: peripheral blood 6 weeks after treatment start. The chain uses TRBV27 and TRBJ2-5, with 8 nucleotides matching TRBD2. Sample: PBMCs, taken around atezolizumab (anti-PD-L1) treatment. The receptor's source is an older woman with urothelial cancer. CDR3 nucleotide sequence: TGTGCCAGCAGTTCCCGCGGGAGGGAGACCCAGTACTTC. This codes for CASSSRGRETQYF.